The present T cell receptor (beta chain) was sequenced within a study of tumor-infiltrating lymphocytes in localized non-small cell lung cancer. Sequencing used immunoSEQ multiplex PCR; TCRdb keeps in-frame clones, though not all of them. The table has roughly 9,200 clones, around 82% seen once. The CDR3 runs 15 residues. Germline-derived CDR1 and CDR2 are KGHSH and LQKENI. V was cut by 2 bases and J by 0 bases, with 10 bases left in between. Sequenced input: uninvolved lung tissue not adjacent to the tumor. The sequence was obtained from a human donor with non-small cell lung cancer. This rearrangement joins TRBV18 to TRBJ1-2; D gene uncertain. This CDR3 reads CASSPERITNYGYTF. In DNA, the CDR3 is TGTGCCAGCTCACCAGAGAGAATCACTAACTATGGCTACACCTTC.